This TCR beta chain was obtained from a study of T cells in Graves' hyperthyroidism and ophthalmopathy. This sample holds PBMCs from 9.5 to 10 ml fresh peripheral blood. The V segment lost 4 bases and the J segment 8 bases; nucleotides outside the gene matches: 11. The germline CDR1 and CDR2 sequences are MGHRA and YSYEKL. The CDR3 has 15 amino acids. Amplified TCR beta CDR3 regions came from RNA transcripts. TCR CDR3 underwent first-round RT-PCR with the HTBI primer set. MiXCR was run by TCRdb on the multiplex PCR reads, yielding one entry per CDR3 protein. The table has 50,000 to 60,000 distinct CDR3 sequences, around half seen once. Many counts were recorded for this clonotype.

Sequenced: blood. This rearrangement joins TRBV4-1 to TRBJ2-1; 7 bases match TRBD2. The receptor was isolated from a woman aged 45 to 65 with Graves' ophthalmopathy. This CDR3 reads CASSPRTRTLDEQFF. CDR3 coding DNA: TGCGCCAGCAGCCCTCGGACTAGGACCCTAGATGAGCAGTTCTTC.